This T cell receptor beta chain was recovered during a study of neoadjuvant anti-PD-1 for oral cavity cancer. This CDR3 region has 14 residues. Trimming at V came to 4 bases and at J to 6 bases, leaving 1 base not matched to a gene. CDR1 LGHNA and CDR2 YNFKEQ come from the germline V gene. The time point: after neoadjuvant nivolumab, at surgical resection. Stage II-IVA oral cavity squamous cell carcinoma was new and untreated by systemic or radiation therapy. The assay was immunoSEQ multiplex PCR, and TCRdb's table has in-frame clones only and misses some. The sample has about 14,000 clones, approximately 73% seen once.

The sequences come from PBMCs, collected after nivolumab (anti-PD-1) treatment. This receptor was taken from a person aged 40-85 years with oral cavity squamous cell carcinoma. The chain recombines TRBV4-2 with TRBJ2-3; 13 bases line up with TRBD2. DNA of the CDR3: TGTGCCAGCAGCCGGACTAGCGGGAGTGATACGCAGTATTTT. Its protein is CASSRTSGSDTQYF.